These T cell receptor beta chains were read from a single sample in a study of CD8 T cells in Susac syndrome. TCRdb analysed the immunoSEQ multiplex PCR reads with MiXCR anew, one entry per CDR3 protein. This sample has under 200,000 distinct CDR3 sequences, with 90% to 95% found just once. Specimen: CD4+ T cells from PBMCs. The receptor set was obtained from a human donor with Susac syndrome. The CDR3 runs from the conserved cysteine through the conserved F or W. A D gene is named only where the DNA matches it firmly. Size tells how often a clone was seen (once, few, many) or the class of an expanded clone, and some rows leave it out.

.,TRBJ2-2,TRBV29-1,.,TGCAGCGTTGCAAGTGTACCGGGCACCGGGGAGCTGTTTTTT,CSVASVPGTGELFF
.,TRBJ2-7,TRBV18,.,TGTGCCAGCTCCTTTTCCAGAGACAGAGGCTACGAGCAGTACTTC,CASSFSRDRGYEQYF
.,TRBJ1-5,TRBV12-3/TRBV12-4,few,TGTGCCAGCAGTTTAGGCGGGGGTGGCGGTCAGCCCCAGCATTTT,CASSLGGGGGQPQHF
.,TRBJ2-3,TRBV7-7,.,TGTGCCAGCAGCATCCTCGGGACGGAAGCACCAGATACGCAGTATTTT,CASSILGTEAPDTQYF
TRBD2,TRBJ2-3,TRBV5-6,.,TGTGCCAGCAGCGATGGTAGACTAGCTAGCACAGATACGCAGTATTTT,CASSDGRLASTDTQYF
.,TRBJ1-1,TRBV25-1,.,TGTGCCAGCAGTGAGGTCCGGCAAATGAACACTGAAGCTTTCTTT,CASSEVRQMNTEAFF
TRBD1,TRBJ1-2,TRBV6-1,.,TGTGCCAGCATCCGGACAGGGGAGTATGGCTACACCTTC,CASIRTGEYGYTF
.,TRBJ2-3,TRBV11-2,.,TGTGCCAGCAGCCCCCCAATCCGCACAGATACGCAGTATTTT,CASSPPIRTDTQYF
.,TRBJ2-3,TRBV9,once,TGTGCCAGCAGCGTCCAGGACCCCGGCGGTACGCAGTATTTT,CASSVQDPGGTQYF
.,TRBJ1-1,TRBV11-2,.,TGTGCCAGCAGCCCCAAAGAGCTACAGAACACTGAAGCTTTCTTT,CASSPKELQNTEAFF
TRBD2,TRBJ2-7,TRBV3-1,.,TGTGCCAGCTGGGGGCCCCGGTCGGGGGGGTCCTACGAGCAGTACTTC,CASWGPRSGGSYEQYF
.,TRBJ2-1,TRBV4-3,few,TGCGCCAGCAGCCAAGATGCCAGGTTTAATGAGCAGTTCTTC,CASSQDARFNEQFF
TRBD1,TRBJ2-2,TRBV7-9,.,TGTGCCAGCAGCTTCACAGGGGAAGCGGAGCTGTTTTTT,CASSFTGEAELFF
.,TRBJ1-5,TRBV19,once,TGTGCCAGTAGTACCCGCGTTAGCAATCAGCCCCAGCATTTT,CASSTRVSNQPQHF
TRBD1,TRBJ2-6,TRBV20-1,.,TGCAGTGCCCATGGGACAGCCTCTTACTCTGGGGCCAACGTCCTGACTTTC,CSAHGTASYSGANVLTF
.,TRBJ2-1,TRBV7-2,.,TGTGCCAGCAGCTCCGATCCGGCGTACAATGAGCAGTTCTTC,CASSSDPAYNEQFF
.,TRBJ2-7,TRBV20-1,once,TGCAGTGCTACCCCCGATCACTACGAGCAGTACTTC,CSATPDHYEQYF
.,TRBJ2-3,TRBV25-1,.,TGTGCCAGCAGTGAGCCCACCGCGGCTGAAATGGATACGCAGTATTTT,CASSEPTAAEMDTQYF
.,TRBJ2-3,TRBV7-2,.,TGTGCCAGCAGCCCTTGGGGGGGGCGGGCAGATACGCAGTATTTT,CASSPWGGRADTQYF
.,TRBJ1-3,TRBV13,.,TGTGCCAGCAGCGCCCAGACCTCTGGAAACACCATATATTTT,CASSAQTSGNTIYF
TRBD2,TRBJ2-3,TRBV9,.,TGTGCCAGCAGCGTTCTAGCGGGGCGAGGCACAGATACGCAGTATTTT,CASSVLAGRGTDTQYF
TRBD1,TRBJ2-5,TRBV10-3,.,TGTGCCATCAGTGAGGACAGGGTCGAGACCCAGTACTTC,CAISEDRVETQYF
.,TRBJ1-5,TRBV12-3/TRBV12-4,.,TGTGCCAGCAGTTTGGGGGTGATCAATCAGCCCCAGCATTTT,CASSLGVINQPQHF
TRBD2,TRBJ2-5,TRBV7-2,.,TGTGCCAGCAGCTTAGAGCGGGGGGGCGCAGAGACCCAGTACTTC,CASSLERGGAETQYF
.,TRBJ1-2,TRBV3-1,.,TGTGCCAGCAGCCAAGCCCCGATTCCCGCCCAGGGCTACACCTTC,CASSQAPIPAQGYTF
.,TRBJ2-3,TRBV29-1,.,TGCAGCGTTGAAGACCCGGCGGGGACAGATACGCAGTATTTT,CSVEDPAGTDTQYF
.,TRBJ2-5,TRBV18,.,TGTGCCAGCTCACCACTCCCGCGGCAAGAGACCCAGTACTTC,CASSPLPRQETQYF
.,TRBJ1-2,TRBV4-2,.,TGTGCCAGCAGCCAACTTCAGGACGGTGGCTACACCTTC,CASSQLQDGGYTF
.,TRBJ2-5,TRBV3-1,.,TGTGCCAGCAGGTTTCGGGAGACCCAGTACTTC,CASRFRETQYF
.,TRBJ2-1,TRBV4-3,.,TGCGCCAGCAGCCAAGTGTGGGGACCTTACAATGAGCAGTTCTTC,CASSQVWGPYNEQFF
.,TRBJ2-3,TRBV28,.,TGTGCCTCCCGGGGGGCTCGAGGGACAGATACGCAGTATTTT,CASRGARGTDTQYF
TRBD2,TRBJ2-1,TRBV29-1,.,TGCAGCGTTGAAACTAGCGGGGGGCACGACTGGAATGAGCAGTTCTTC,CSVETSGGHDWNEQFF
TRBD1,TRBJ2-1,TRBV5-6,.,TGTGCCAGCAGCAAGGACAGGGCAGCTGAGCAGTTCTTC,CASSKDRAAEQFF
.,TRBJ2-7,TRBV20-1,.,TGCAGTGCTAGCAGGACAGCAAGATACTACGAGCAGTACTTC,CSASRTARYYEQYF
.,TRBJ2-1,TRBV3-1,.,TGTGCCAGCAGCCAGCCCGTACACAATGAGCAGTTCTTC,CASSQPVHNEQFF
.,TRBJ1-1,TRBV12-3/TRBV12-4,.,TGTGCCAGCAGTTTATTGGACCCAGACAGCCCGAACACTGAAGCTTTCTTT,CASSLLDPDSPNTEAFF
.,TRBJ1-1,TRBV18,.,TGTGCCAGCGGGTCAAACAGGGATTCTCTCTACACTGAAGCTTTCTTT,CASGSNRDSLYTEAFF
.,TRBJ1-2,TRBV29-1,.,TGCAGCGTTGAAATCGGGTCTAGACGGTATGGCTACACCTTC,CSVEIGSRRYGYTF
.,TRBJ2-7,TRBV14,.,TGTGCCAGCAGCGATCCCGGGACGGGAACCTACGAGCAGTACTTC,CASSDPGTGTYEQYF
.,TRBJ2-1,TRBV29-1,.,TGCAGCGTTGCGCAGAGGGCAAAACAAGAGCAGTTCTTC,CSVAQRAKQEQFF
TRBD1,TRBJ1-2,TRBV30,.,TGTGCCTGGTCCATTCAAGGGGGCATCTATGGCTACACCTTC,CAWSIQGGIYGYTF
TRBD2,TRBJ2-1,TRBV5-1,.,TGCGCCAGCAGCTTGAGAGCGGGGGGACCCCCAGCGGATGAGCAGTTCTTC,CASSLRAGGPPADEQFF
TRBD1,TRBJ2-3,TRBV30,.,TGTGCCTCGAAATGGGCAGGGGGCCTCACAGATACGCAGTATTTT,CASKWAGGLTDTQYF
.,TRBJ2-3,TRBV18,.,TGTGCCAGCTCACCACGGGGGACGGCGGCGGGGGCCTCTAGCACAGATACGCAGTATTTT,CASSPRGTAAGASSTDTQYF
TRBD1,TRBJ2-3,TRBV12-3/TRBV12-4,.,TGTGCCAGCAGCCCAGGGACAGACGGCACAGATACGCAGTATTTT,CASSPGTDGTDTQYF
.,TRBJ1-1,TRBV11-3,.,TGTGCCAGCAGTGAAGTTGTGAACACTGAAGCTTTCTTT,CASSEVVNTEAFF
.,TRBJ2-2,TRBV20-1,once,TGCAGTGCCAAGGTCGGGGGGAACACCGGGGAGCTGTTTTTT,CSAKVGGNTGELFF
.,TRBJ1-3,TRBV12-3/TRBV12-4,few,TGTGCCAGCAGTTCACAGGGTTCTGGAAACACCATATATTTT,CASSSQGSGNTIYF
TRBD1,TRBJ2-1,TRBV20-1,.,TGCAGTGCTAGACTCGTAACAGGGGGGAATGAGCAGTTCTTC,CSARLVTGGNEQFF
.,TRBJ2-1,TRBV9,.,TGTGCCAGCAGCGTAGTCGGGGCCGGGACCTACAATGAGCAGTTCTTC,CASSVVGAGTYNEQFF
TRBD1,TRBJ1-1,TRBV5-1,once,TGCGCCAGCAGCCGAAATCCGGGACAGGGCTTGAACACTGAAGCTTTCTTT,CASSRNPGQGLNTEAFF
.,TRBJ2-3,TRBV4-3,.,TGCGCCAGCAGCCAAGAAGGTGGGGGCCGCGCAGATACGCAGTATTTT,CASSQEGGGRADTQYF
.,TRBJ1-1,TRBV11-2,once,TGTGCCAGCAGCTTAGGGGGCAGGCCGGCTACGACTGAAGTTTTCTTT,CASSLGGRPATTEVFF
.,TRBJ2-3,TRBV5-1,.,TGCGCCAGCAGCTTTGACGCTCGGGCCACAGATACGCAGTATTTT,CASSFDARATDTQYF
.,TRBJ1-5,TRBV2,.,TGTGCCAGCAGTGATTTAGGGGAAGCCCAGCATTTT,CASSDLGEAQHF
TRBD1,TRBJ2-5,TRBV20-1,.,TGCAGTGCTCTCGGGACAGGGAAGGGGGAGACCCAGTACTTC,CSALGTGKGETQYF
.,TRBJ2-5,TRBV20-1,.,TGCAGTGCTAGAGACCCTAGAGCCCGTCAGTACAGGGAAGAGACCCAGTACTTC,CSARDPRARQYREETQYF